This T cell receptor (beta chain) comes out of a study of blood T cell repertoires in COVID-19. Study-level background: Both acute and convalescent COVID-19 samples were obtained from the United States, Italy and Spain.

The CDR3 runs 19 residues. Germline lookup yields CDR1 LNHDA and CDR2 SQIVND (reference sequence). V lost 1 base and J lost 6; bases outside the gene matches: 11. Profiling relied on immunoSEQ multiplex PCR, and the TCRdb table lists in-frame clones only, not all of them. The sample lists 150,000 to 250,000 clones; approximately 80% were seen once. Cohort allocation depended upon clinical history that participants reported. What the recovered Cohort 3 donors had was two negative PCRs, clearance, or symptom resolution. The sample was PBMCs or T cells enriched from blood (not recorded which). The chain carries TRBV19 and TRBJ2-1, with TRBD2 identical over 14 bases. This clonotype was sampled from a man aged 40-50 years who had recovered from COVID-19. This CDR3 is CASSIAHRGLAGEVNEQFF. CDR3 bases: TGTGCCAGTAGTATAGCTCATCGGGGACTAGCGGGAGAGGTCAATGAGCAGTTCTTC. The variable domain in full, completed from reference TRBV19 and TRBJ2-1, reads DGGITQSPKYLFRKEGQNVTLSCEQNLNHDAMYWYRQDPGQGLRLIYYSQIVNDFQKGDIAEGYSVSREKKESFPLTVTSAQKNPTAFYLCASSIAHRGLAGEVNEQFFGPGTRLTVL.